This T cell receptor (beta chain) was obtained from a study of cytomegalovirus exposure and HLA in healthy donors. Study-wide results and limits: Reports described diagnosis of cytomegalovirus status by the classifier as highly specific and sensitive. With later analysis, a missense DCLRE1C variant became linked to TCR beta V- and J-gene trimming. It has been reported that TCR beta sequences accurately predicted the HLA-A and HLA-B alleles of most subjects. A later examination showed that TCR association rates differed by HLA locus, with DRB1 most and HLA-C fewest.

The trim removed 4 bases at V and 6 bases at J, leaving 15 bases unmatched. The length of the CDR3 is 18 residues. Germline V gives CDR1 SGHRS, CDR2 YFSETQ. Researchers ran the PCR with 60 Vbeta and 13 Jbeta primers. This table comes from immunoSEQ multiplex PCR, and its TCRdb copy is limited to in-frame clones, with some not included. Seen here are 95,000 to 150,000 clones, over 60% observed once, and the top ten hold around 3.9%. Concerning this clone itself: Its antigen is still unknown.

The chain employs TRBV5-1 and TRBJ2-4, with 11 bases fitting TRBD2. What was sequenced was PBMCs. This TCR derives from a human donor in good health. For the CDR3, the DNA is TGCGCCAGCAGCCACGGGACTAGCGGAGGGACGGGTGTAAACATTCAGTACTTC. Protein sequence: CASSHGTSGGTGVNIQYF.